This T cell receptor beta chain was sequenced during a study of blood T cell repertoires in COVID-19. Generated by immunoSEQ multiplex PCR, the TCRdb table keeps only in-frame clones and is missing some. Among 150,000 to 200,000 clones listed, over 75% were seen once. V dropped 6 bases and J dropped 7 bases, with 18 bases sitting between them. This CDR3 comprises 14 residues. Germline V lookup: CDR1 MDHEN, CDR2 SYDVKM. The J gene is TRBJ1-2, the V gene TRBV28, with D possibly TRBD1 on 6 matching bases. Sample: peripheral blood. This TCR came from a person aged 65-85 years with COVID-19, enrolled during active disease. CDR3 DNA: TGTGCCAGCAGAAACAGGGCCTTACCGTCTGGCTACACCTTC. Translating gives CASRNRALPSGYTF.